This entry concerns a single T cell receptor (beta chain). Data came from immunoSEQ multiplex PCR; TCRdb stores just in-frame clones and leaves some out. Of over 110,000 clones in the sample, around 90% are singletons; the top ten hold 11%. These data are taken from a study of cytotoxic CD8 clonotypes in ibrutinib-treated CLL. Trimming stripped 7 bases from V and 8 bases from J, with 15 bases between. The CDR3 sequence is 13 residues long. Germline V gene sequence: CDR1 MDHEN, CDR2 SYDVKM. The clonotype comes from a human donor with chronic lymphocytic leukemia. Here the sequenced sample was PBMCs, taken after 12 months of ibrutinib treatment. The chain has TRBV28 and TRBJ2-1; no definite D call. The CDR3 DNA is TGTGCCAGCACCGCCCCGGGCGGCCATGAGCAGTTCTTC. As protein: CASTAPGGHEQFF.